The 27 T cell receptor beta chains listed next were all sequenced from one sample in a study of blood T cell repertoires in COVID-19. Clones were sequenced by immunoSEQ multiplex PCR, and TCRdb holds only the in-frame ones, with some missing. The sample shows almost 250,000 clones, approximately 90% of them seen only once. The source material was PBMCs or T cells enriched from blood (not recorded which). Source of these receptors: a woman aged 25 to 39 who had recovered from COVID-19.

This chain joins TRBV19 and TRBJ1-5; possible D gene TRBD1, 5 bases. Germline V CDR1 and CDR2: LNHDA, SQIVND (reference sequence). V was cut by 2 bases and J by 5 bases, with 7 bases left in between. The CDR3 contains 13 residues. CDR3 region: CASSIPGDQPQHF. The CDR3 coding sequence is TGTGCCAGTAGTATACCGGGGGATCAGCCCCAGCATTTT.

The CDR3 reads CASRNRDRGPVEQFF. DNA for the CDR3: TGTGCCAGCAGAAACCGGGACAGGGGGCCCGTTGAGCAGTTCTTC. The chain is built from TRBV27 and TRBJ2-1; 12 bases line up with TRBD1. The germline V gene encodes CDR1 MNHEY and CDR2 SMNVEV (reference sequence). J lost 9 bases, V lost 6 bases, and 9 bases had no gene match. CDR3 size: 15 residues.

The chain has TRBV3-1 (or the pseudogene TRBV3-2) and TRBJ1-6, with a possible D match to TRBD1 (6 bases). This CDR3 region has 19 residues. Germline CDR1 and CDR2: LGHDT and YNNKEL (reference sequence). V was trimmed by 1 base and J by 9 bases, leaving 25 bases between them. CDR3 in amino acids: CASSQARTETTDFGSPLHF. CDR3 sequence (DNA): TGTGCCAGCAGCCAAGCCCGGACAGAGACGACGGACTTTGGTTCACCCCTCCACTTT.

This clone came up once. The chain carries TRBV2 and TRBJ2-7; D perhaps matches TRBD2 (5 bases). This CDR3 is built from 13 residues. V lost 2 bases, J lost 7 bases, and 12 bases lay in between. Germline V gives CDR1 SNHLY, CDR2 FYNNEI. Here the CDR3 reads CASSERRVGEQYF. CDR3 coding DNA: TGTGCCAGCAGTGAACGGCGGGTAGGGGAGCAGTACTTC.

This chain links TRBV11-2 with TRBJ1-1; maybe TRBD1 (5 bases). The V and J ends lost 5 bases and 6 bases respectively, with 10 bases between them. Germline CDR1 and CDR2: SGHAT and FQNNGV. This CDR3 is 12 amino acids long. In DNA form, the CDR3 reads TGTGCCAGCAGCAGCCGACAGTCTGAAGCTTTCTTT. Protein sequence: CASSSRQSEAFF.

The CDR3 here is CASSQDTRTLTHGYTF. The CDR3 bases are TGCGCCAGCAGCCAAGATACCCGGACACTGACGCATGGCTACACCTTC. The chain joins TRBV4-3 to TRBJ1-2; possibly TRBD1 for D (5 bases). There are 16 residues in the CDR3. Per the germline V gene, CDR1 is LGHNA and CDR2 is YSLEER. V was clipped by 0 bases and J by 6 bases, with 17 bases between them.

The chain carries TRBV27 and TRBJ1-6, with D uncertain. The V gene lost 5 bases and the J gene lost 15 bases, with 17 bases spanning the gap. CDR1 and CDR2 (germline): MNHEY, SMNVEV (reference sequence). The CDR3 has 13 amino acids. The CDR3 spells CASSLNPYASLHF. The CDR3 DNA is TGTGCCAGCAGTCTCAACCCCTACGCTAGCCTCCACTTT.

The V and J genes are TRBV4-2 and TRBJ2-1; D gene ambiguous. Per germline, CDR1 LGHNA and CDR2 YNFKEQ. The V and J ends lost 1 base and 8 bases respectively, with 12 bases between them. The CDR3 has 14 amino acids. The CDR3: CASSQVEQTDEQFF. In DNA, the CDR3 is TGTGCCAGCAGCCAAGTGGAGCAAACTGATGAGCAGTTCTTC.

The gene calls are TRBV3-1 (or the pseudogene TRBV3-2) and TRBJ2-7; tentative D call: TRBD2 (5 bases). Trimming left V 5 bases short and J 2 bases short, with 10 bases between. The CDR3 has 13 residues. CDR1 and CDR2 (germline): LGHDT, YNNKEL (reference sequence). As DNA, the CDR3 is TGTGCCAGCAGCGAGGGCACAACCTACGAGCAGTACTTC. Amino acid sequence: CASSEGTTYEQYF.

CDR3 sequence: CASSLQGGMNTEAFF. In DNA form, the CDR3 reads TGTGCCAGCAGCTTACAGGGTGGGATGAACACTGAAGCTTTCTTT. The chain combines TRBV5-4 with TRBJ1-1, with D maybe TRBD1 (6 bases). The V gene lost 2 bases and the J gene lost 0 bases, with 11 bases spanning the gap. CDR1 and CDR2 from the germline V gene are SGHNT and YYREEE (reference sequence). The CDR3 runs 15 residues.

V is TRBV6-2 or TRBV6-3 and J is TRBJ2-2; D unresolved. CDR1 is MNHEY, CDR2 SVGEGT, per germline. Trimming cost V 4 bases and J 3 bases, with 12 bases left between them. This CDR3 has 15 residues. The CDR3 region has the DNA TGTGCCAGCAGTTTCCTTCGACAATACACCGGGGAGCTGTTTTTT. It codes for CASSFLRQYTGELFF.

This chain links TRBV28 with TRBJ1-2; the match to TRBD1 covers 8 bases. The germline gives CDR1 MDHEN, CDR2 SYDVKM. The CDR3 loop spans 16 amino acids. The V gene end was trimmed by 5 bases and the J gene end by 3 bases; junction bases not matched to a gene: 11. The CDR3 nucleotides read TGTGCCAGCAGTCCCCGGACAGGGAGGGGGCACTATGGCTACACCTTC. Protein product: CASSPRTGRGHYGYTF.

J is TRBJ1-1 and V is TRBV5-1, with 7 bases lining up with TRBD1. The CDR3 runs to 13 residues. V lost 4 bases to trimming and J lost 5 bases; unmatched junction nucleotides: 5. Germline values: CDR1 SGHRS, CDR2 YFSETQ. CDR3 DNA sequence: TGCGCCAGCAGCCCAGGGGGAAGGACTGAAGCTTTCTTT. Translating it yields CASSPGGRTEAFF.

The chain has TRBV28 and TRBJ1-1, with D possibly TRBD1 on 6 matching bases. CDR1 and CDR2 from the germline V gene are MDHEN and SYDVKM. Trimming removed 5 bases from V and 0 bases from J, with 13 bases in between. This CDR3 contains 15 residues. The CDR3 region has the DNA TGTGCCAGCAGTCTCCGGGGGGCCCTGAACACTGAAGCTTTCTTT. Its protein product is CASSLRGALNTEAFF.

The chain has TRBV30 and TRBJ1-5, with D unresolved. CDR1 is GTSNPN and CDR2 is SVGIG in the germline V gene (reference sequence). Trimming stripped 3 bases from V and 3 bases from J, with 6 bases between. There are 12 residues in the CDR3. Here the CDR3 DNA reads TGTGCCTGGAGCTCACACAATCAGCCCCAGCATTTT. Protein product: CAWSSHNQPQHF.

This sequence joins TRBV18 and TRBJ1-1, with 9 bases identical to TRBD1. V lost 5 bases and J lost 3; bases outside the gene matches: 4. CDR1 and CDR2 (germline): KGHSH, LQKENI. The CDR3 extends over 14 amino acids. For the CDR3, the DNA is TGTGCCAGCTCAGCGACAGGGGGGGACACTGAAGCTTTCTTT. This translates into CASSATGGDTEAFF.

This clone was observed at least ten times. V usage is TRBV2 and J usage is TRBJ1-5, with TRBD1 matching over 7 bases. Trimming took 5 bases from V and 9 from J; bases not matched to a gene: 13. The CDR3 loop spans 15 amino acids. Germline V gives CDR1 SNHLY, CDR2 FYNNEI. This CDR3 reads CASSLTGQPTGPQHF. In nucleotides, the CDR3 is TGTGCCAGCAGTCTTACGGGACAGCCCACCGGGCCCCAGCATTTT.

The rearrangement uses TRBV5-1 and TRBJ1-6; possible D gene TRBD1, 5 bases. CDR1 is SGHRS and CDR2 is YFSETQ in the germline V gene. Trimming stripped 0 bases from V and 10 bases from J, with 14 bases between. The CDR3 extends over 15 amino acids. The CDR3 DNA reads TGCGCCAGCAGCTTGGCCGGAGGGGTTCGCTCACCCCTCCACTTT. This gives the protein CASSLAGGVRSPLHF.

The rearrangement links TRBV12-5 to TRBJ2-2; 8 positions agree with TRBD1. This CDR3 comprises 15 residues. Germline loops: CDR1 LGHNT, CDR2 FRNRAP. V shed 5 bases and J 2 bases; nucleotides not matched to a gene: 4. CDR3 DNA sequence: TGTGCTAGTGGTCTGGACAGGGTAAACACCGGGGAGCTGTTTTTT. It translates to CASGLDRVNTGELFF.

CDR3 DNA: TGCAGCGTCCGAGGGCAGAACACTGAAGCTTTCTTT. Its translation: CSVRGQNTEAFF. This rearrangement joins TRBV29-1 to TRBJ1-1; D is undetermined. The CDR3 spans 12 residues. Germline V CDR1 and CDR2: SQVTM, ANQGSEA. V lost 6 bases to trimming and J lost 1 base, with 9 bases between them. The full variable domain, in which reference TRBV29-1 and TRBJ1-1 provide the parts outside the CDR3, is SAVISQKPSRDICQRGTSLTIQCQVDSQVTMMFWYRQQPGQSLTLIATANQGSEATYESGFVIDKFPISRPNLTFSTLTVSNMSPEDSSIYLCSVRGQNTEAFFGQGTRLTVV.

V gene TRBV25-1 combines with J gene TRBJ1-3, with a tentative D call TRBD1 (5 bases). V was cut by 0 bases and J by 6 bases, with 12 bases left in between. Germline values: CDR1 MGHDK, CDR2 SYGVNS. The CDR3 runs 15 residues. CDR3 sequence: CASSEYGGVENTIYF. CDR3 coding DNA: TGTGCCAGCAGTGAATATGGGGGGGTGGAAAACACCATATATTTT.

The chain uses TRBV5-8 and TRBJ2-1; D may be TRBD2 (6 bases). This CDR3 comprises 14 residues. Germline assignment: CDR1 SGHTS and CDR2 YDEGEE. V dropped 0 bases and J dropped 6 bases, with 10 bases sitting between them. This chain's CDR3 is CASSLEREINEQFF. The CDR3 DNA follows: TGTGCCAGCAGCTTGGAACGGGAGATCAATGAGCAGTTCTTC.

This chain uses TRBV28 with TRBJ2-1; TRBD1 matches at 10 bases. Germline V CDR1 and CDR2: MDHEN, SYDVKM. Germline trimming cut 6 bases from V and 5 bases from J; bases unmatched to any gene: 4. This CDR3 contains 14 residues. CDR3 sequence (DNA): TGTGCCAGCAGAGGGACAGGGGCCAACAATGAGCAGTTCTTC. It specifies CASRGTGANNEQFF. The variable domain in full, with the rest retrieved from reference TRBV28 and TRBJ2-1, is DVKVTQSSRYLVKRTGEKVFLECVQDMDHENMFWYRQDPGLGLRLIYFSYDVKMKEKGDIPEGYSVSREKKERFSLILESASTNQTSMYLCASRGTGANNEQFFGPGTRLTVL.

This clone was detected once. This chain joins TRBV9 and TRBJ2-7; 7 nucleotides line up with TRBD2. The CDR3 has 14 residues. Unmatched junction bases numbered 5, after V lost 3 bases and J lost 2 bases. The germline gives CDR1 SGDLS, CDR2 YYNGEE. CDR3: CASSGGRVAYEQYF. The CDR3 DNA sequence: TGTGCCAGCAGCGGGGGGAGGGTAGCCTACGAGCAGTACTTC.

The chain joins TRBV28 to TRBJ1-4; 9 nucleotides align to TRBD1. The J segment lost 7 bases and the V segment lost 5 bases, leaving 8 bases of the junction unmatched. The CDR3 has 15 amino acids. The germline CDR1 and CDR2 sequences are MDHEN and SYDVKM. CDR3: CASSRSGTGREKLFF. CDR3 nucleotide sequence: TGTGCCAGCAGTCGGAGTGGGACAGGGCGTGAAAAACTGTTTTTT.

This clone was observed a few times. The chain joins TRBV28 to TRBJ1-5, with no clear D. The germline CDR1 and CDR2 sequences are MDHEN and SYDVKM. V lost 5 bases and J lost 5, with 25 bases in between. The CDR3 totals 18 residues. CDR3 sequence reads: CASSRSPGLGSVDQPQHF. The CDR3 region has the DNA TGTGCCAGCAGTCGCTCTCCCGGACTCGGCAGCGTCGATCAGCCCCAGCATTTT.

V and J are TRBV27 and TRBJ1-1; 8 bases fit TRBD1. The V and J ends lost 5 bases and 4 bases, in that order; junction bases with no gene match: 6. The CDR3 runs to 14 residues. CDR1 and CDR2 from the germline V gene are MNHEY and SMNVEV (reference sequence). CDR3 loop: CASSPGQGVTEAFF. As DNA, the CDR3 is TGTGCCAGCAGTCCAGGACAGGGTGTCACTGAAGCTTTCTTT.